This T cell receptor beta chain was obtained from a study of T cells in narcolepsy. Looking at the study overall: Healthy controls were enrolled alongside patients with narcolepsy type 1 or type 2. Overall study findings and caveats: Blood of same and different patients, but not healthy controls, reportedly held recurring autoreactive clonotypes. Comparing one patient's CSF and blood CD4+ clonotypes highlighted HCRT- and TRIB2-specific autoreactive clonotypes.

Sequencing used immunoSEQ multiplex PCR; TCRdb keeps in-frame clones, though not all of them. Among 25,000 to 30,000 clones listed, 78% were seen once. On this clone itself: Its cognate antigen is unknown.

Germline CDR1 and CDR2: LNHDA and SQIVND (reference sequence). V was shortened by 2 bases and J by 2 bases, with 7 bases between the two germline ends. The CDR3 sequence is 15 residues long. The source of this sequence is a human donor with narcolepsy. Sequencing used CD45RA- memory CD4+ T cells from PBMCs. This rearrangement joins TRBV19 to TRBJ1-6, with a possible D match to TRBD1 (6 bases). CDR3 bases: TGTGCCAGTAGTATAAGGGGGACCTATAATTCACCCCTCCACTTT. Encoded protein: CASSIRGTYNSPLHF.